The 17 T cell receptor beta chains below all came from one sample that was sequenced in a study of blood T cell repertoires in COVID-19. TCRdb's copy holds only in-frame clones and misses some; the assay was immunoSEQ multiplex PCR. The sample has 200,000 to 250,000 clones; more than 75% are singletons. What was sequenced was peripheral blood. The receptors were sampled from a human donor in a cohort sampled during active COVID-19.

This clone occurred a few times. The rearrangement links TRBV18 to TRBJ1-4, with TRBD1 as a possible D gene (5 bases). The V and J ends lost 1 base and 7 bases respectively, with 13 bases between them. This CDR3 has 15 amino acids. Germline V gene sequence: CDR1 KGHSH, CDR2 LQKENI. The CDR3 loop is CASSPLEGAGEKLFF. As DNA, the CDR3 is TGTGCCAGCTCACCACTGGAAGGGGCCGGTGAAAAACTGTTTTTT.

The gene calls are TRBV5-1 and TRBJ1-2, with TRBD1 as a possible D gene (6 bases). This CDR3 has 16 amino acids. V dropped 0 bases and J dropped 0 bases, with 12 bases sitting between them. Germline V CDR1 and CDR2: SGHRS, YFSETQ. CDR3 sequence (DNA): TGCGCCAGCAGCTTGGAGGCGACAGGTACTAACTATGGCTACACCTTC. Translating it yields CASSLEATGTNYGYTF.

The gene calls are TRBV10-3 and TRBJ2-3; a possible D gene is TRBD2 (7 bases). The CDR3 is made up of 19 amino acids. Germline V gene data show CDR1 as ENHRY and CDR2 as SYGVKD. V shed 2 bases and J shed 3 bases, with 24 bases lying between them. CDR3 region: CAISERVAGELRGTDTQYF. Here the CDR3 DNA reads TGTGCCATCAGTGAGAGGGTTGCGGGAGAATTAAGGGGGACAGATACGCAGTATTTT.

This clone was observed a few times. The rearrangement links TRBV6-5 to TRBJ1-2; D ambiguous. The CDR3 runs to 10 residues. Germline V gene data show CDR1 as MNHEY and CDR2 as SVGAGI. Trimming removed 10 bases from V and 8 bases from J, with 11 bases in between. CDR3 in DNA: TGTGCCACCCAACGAACAGGCTACACCTTC. Translating gives CATQRTGYTF.

The chain recombines TRBV5-1 with TRBJ2-3, with unresolved D. Trimming removed 6 bases at V and 11 bases at J, with 19 bases between. The CDR3 runs to 13 residues. Germline V gene data show CDR1 as SGHRS and CDR2 as YFSETQ. In DNA, the CDR3 is TGCGCCAGCAAACCGGATCGCGCGCGAGGGCAGTATTTT. This sequence encodes CASKPDRARGQYF. The entire variable domain, with the rest obtained from reference TRBV5-1 and TRBJ2-3, is as follows: KAGVTQTPRYLIKTRGQQVTLSCSPISGHRSVSWYQQTPGQGLQFLFEYFSETQRNKGNFPGRFSGRQFSNSRSEMNVSTLELGDSALYLCASKPDRARGQYFGPGTRLTVL.

This chain uses TRBV29-1 with TRBJ2-1, with a possible D match to TRBD1 (6 bases). The CDR3 is 16 amino acids. Deletions cut 5 bases from V and 0 bases from J, with 17 bases between. In germline, CDR1 is SQVTM, CDR2 ANQGSEA. The CDR3 bases are TGCAGCGTTAATCTTCAGGGGTCAGTCTCCTACAATGAGCAGTTCTTC. This encodes CSVNLQGSVSYNEQFF.

The chain is built from TRBV6-2 or TRBV6-3 and TRBJ2-7; 8 positions agree with TRBD2. CDR3 length equals 16 residues. The germline V gene has CDR1 MNHEY and CDR2 SVGEGT. J gave up 3 bases and V 2 bases, and 9 bases lay outside the gene matches. The CDR3 sequence is CASSYGPAGALYEQYF. The CDR3 bases are TGTGCCAGCAGTTACGGGCCAGCGGGAGCCCTCTACGAGCAGTACTTC.

The sample holds a few counts of this clone. This chain joins TRBV5-6 and TRBJ1-1; D might be TRBD1 (6 bases). This CDR3 is 14 amino acids long. The V end lost 0 bases, the J end lost 6 bases, and 12 bases lay between the germline ends. Per the germline V gene, CDR1 is SGHDT and CDR2 is YYEEEE. CDR3 nucleotide sequence: TGTGCCAGCAGCTTGGTAGGCAGGGGCGCTGAAGCTTTCTTT. Protein product: CASSLVGRGAEAFF.

This clone occurred once. This chain uses TRBV5-6 with TRBJ2-1; 12 bases agree with TRBD2. CDR1 and CDR2 from the germline V gene are SGHDT and YYEEEE. This CDR3 region has 16 residues. The junction had 6 bases not matched to a gene; V was cut back by 5 bases and J by 3 bases. The chain's CDR3 is CASRSGLAGFYNEQFF. The CDR3 nucleotides read TGTGCCAGCAGGAGCGGACTAGCGGGATTCTACAATGAGCAGTTCTTC.

The chain couples TRBV7-9 to TRBJ1-1; D is unresolved. There are 15 residues in the CDR3. Germline-derived CDR1 and CDR2 are SEHNR and FQNEAQ (reference sequence). Deletions cut 4 bases from V and 5 bases from J, with 17 bases between. The CDR3 sequence is CASSSREVRETEAFF. The CDR3 DNA follows: TGTGCCAGCAGCTCGCGCGAAGTCCGTGAGACTGAAGCTTTCTTT. The variable domain in full, with the rest retrieved from reference TRBV7-9 and TRBJ1-1, is DTGVSQNPRHKITKRGQNVTFRCDPISEHNRLYWYRQTLGQGPEFLTYFQNEAQLEKSRLLSDRFSAERPKGSFSTLEIQRTEQGDSAMYLCASSSREVRETEAFFGQGTRLTVV.

The chain combines TRBV7-2 with TRBJ2-2; the D gene is possibly TRBD1 (5 bases). V was trimmed by 2 bases and J by 1 base, leaving 5 bases between them. The CDR3 consists of 14 residues. In germline, CDR1 is SGHTA, CDR2 FQGNSA. CDR3 amino acids: CASSLQGNTGELFF. In DNA, the CDR3 is TGTGCCAGCAGCTTACAGGGGAACACCGGGGAGCTGTTTTTT. Together with reference TRBV7-2 and TRBJ2-2, the CDR3 gives the full variable domain: GAGVSQSPSNKVTEKGKDVELRCDPISGHTALYWYRQSLGQGLEFLIYFQGNSAPDKSGLPSDRFSAERTGGSVSTLTIQRTQQEDSAVYLCASSLQGNTGELFFGEGSRLTVL.

The V call is TRBV28, the J call TRBJ2-7, with TRBD1 matching 8 bases. V trimming: 5 bases; J trimming: 0 bases; junction bases outside the gene matches: 9. Germline V gives CDR1 MDHEN, CDR2 SYDVKM. The CDR3 length is 16 residues. CDR3: CASSPLWTGPSYEQYF. The CDR3 nucleotides are TGTGCCAGCAGTCCCCTCTGGACAGGGCCCTCCTACGAGCAGTACTTC.

This clone occurred a few times. One end of the junction varies from germline; a read error may be responsible. The chain uses TRBV6-6 and TRBJ2-7; 7 bases line up with TRBD1. The CDR3 loop spans 14 amino acids. CDR1 and CDR2 from the germline V gene are MNHNY and SVGAGI (reference sequence). CDR3 in amino acids: CASSYASGQIHLNF. CDR3 sequence (DNA): TGTGCCAGCAGTTACGCCTCGGGACAGATCCATTTGAACTTC.

The rearrangement uses TRBV2 and TRBJ1-2; possibly TRBD1 for D (5 bases). Germline CDR1 is SNHLY and CDR2 is FYNNEI. The germline V and J ends were trimmed by 3 bases and 4 bases, with 18 bases remaining between them. The CDR3 runs to 16 residues. DNA of the CDR3: TGTGCCAGCAGTGATAGAACAGGCCGACGGAGCTATGGCTACACCTTC. Translation gives CASSDRTGRRSYGYTF.

The DNA for the CDR3 is TGTGCCAGCATCTCGGGGGGACAGGCTAGGGGCTACACCTTC. Amino acids: CASISGGQARGYTF. The rearrangement links TRBV7-9 to TRBJ1-2; TRBD1 aligns across 8 bases. The CDR3 has 14 amino acids. CDR1 is SEHNR and CDR2 is FQNEAQ in the germline V gene (reference sequence). Germline trimming cut 7 bases from V and 8 bases from J; bases unmatched to any gene: 12.

The chain links TRBV28 to TRBJ2-1, with a possible D match to TRBD1 (6 bases). Trimming removed 3 bases from V and 7 bases from J, with 13 bases in between. This CDR3 has 14 amino acids. Germline V gene data show CDR1 as MDHEN and CDR2 as SYDVKM. The CDR3 is CASSLTPGDNEQFF. For the CDR3, the DNA is TGTGCCAGCAGTTTGACCCCAGGGGATAATGAGCAGTTCTTC. The full variable domain, its missing parts supplied by reference TRBV28 and TRBJ2-1, is DVKVTQSSRYLVKRTGEKVFLECVQDMDHENMFWYRQDPGLGLRLIYFSYDVKMKEKGDIPEGYSVSREKKERFSLILESASTNQTSMYLCASSLTPGDNEQFFGPGTRLTVL.

The chain joins TRBV7-6 to TRBJ2-3, with 9 bases matching TRBD2. The V gene end was trimmed by 2 bases and the J gene end by 3 bases; junction bases not matched to a gene: 12. This CDR3 spans 18 amino acids. Germline V gene data show CDR1 as SGHVS and CDR2 as FNYEAQ. The CDR3: CASSLLGTSTAPTDTQYF. The CDR3 nucleotides read TGTGCCAGCAGCTTATTGGGGACTAGCACAGCCCCTACAGATACGCAGTATTTT.